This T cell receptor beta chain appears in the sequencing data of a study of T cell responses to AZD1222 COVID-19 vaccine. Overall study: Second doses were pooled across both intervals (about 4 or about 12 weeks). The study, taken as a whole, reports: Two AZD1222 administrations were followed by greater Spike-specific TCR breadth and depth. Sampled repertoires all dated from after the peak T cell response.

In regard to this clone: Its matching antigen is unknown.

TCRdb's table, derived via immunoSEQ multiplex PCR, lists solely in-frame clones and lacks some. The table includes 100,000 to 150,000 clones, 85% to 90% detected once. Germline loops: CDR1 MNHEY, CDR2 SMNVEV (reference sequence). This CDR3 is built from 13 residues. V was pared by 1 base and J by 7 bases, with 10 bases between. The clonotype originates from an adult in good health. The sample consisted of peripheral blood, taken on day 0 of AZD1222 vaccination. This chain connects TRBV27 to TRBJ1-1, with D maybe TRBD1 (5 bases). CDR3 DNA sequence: TGTGCCAGCAGTTTATTGAAGCAGGGTGAAGCTTTCTTT. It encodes CASSLLKQGEAFF.